This T cell receptor beta chain was sequenced in a study of blood T cell repertoires in COVID-19. Study overall: Researchers got acute and convalescent COVID-19 samples from the United States, Italy and Spain.

In the original analysis: Reference gene primers were amplified, and this amplification served to estimate nucleated cell counts. Measured with immunoSEQ multiplex PCR; TCRdb has only the in-frame clones, and not every one. V and J calls plus clone size are reproduced from that table; the DNA served to infer D and trimming. This table holds some 150,000 clones, nearly 80% found once. The germline gives CDR1 SGHRS, CDR2 YFSETQ. The CDR3 totals 15 residues. After removal of 2 bases from V and 0 bases from J, the junction contained 2 bases not matched to a gene. The sequenced material came from peripheral blood. The chain is built from TRBV5-1 and TRBJ2-3, with TRBD2 matching 8 bases. The receptor was isolated from a man at least 80 years old with acute or convalescent COVID-19. CDR3 in DNA: TGCGCCAGCAGCTTACAGCGGGGGAGCACAGATACGCAGTATTTT. Residues: CASSLQRGSTDTQYF.